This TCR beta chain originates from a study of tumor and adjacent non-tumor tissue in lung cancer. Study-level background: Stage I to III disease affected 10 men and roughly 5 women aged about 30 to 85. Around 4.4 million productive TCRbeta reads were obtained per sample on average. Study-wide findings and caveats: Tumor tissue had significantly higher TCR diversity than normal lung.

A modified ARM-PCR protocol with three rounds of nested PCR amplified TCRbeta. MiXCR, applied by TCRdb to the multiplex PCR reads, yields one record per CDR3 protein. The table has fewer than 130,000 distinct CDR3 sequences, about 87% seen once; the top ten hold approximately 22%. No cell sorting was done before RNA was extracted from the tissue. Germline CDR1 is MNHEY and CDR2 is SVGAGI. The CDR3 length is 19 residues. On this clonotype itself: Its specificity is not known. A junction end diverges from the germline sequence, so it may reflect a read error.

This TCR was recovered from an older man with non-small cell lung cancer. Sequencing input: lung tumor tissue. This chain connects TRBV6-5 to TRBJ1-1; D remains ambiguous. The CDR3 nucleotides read TGTGCCAGTAGTTACCACTCGAGGGTATCCTCTTCCGCGAACACTGAAGCTTTCTTT. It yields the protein CASSYHSRVSSSANTEAFF.